This T cell receptor beta chain comes out of a study of early stage breast cancer tumors (TCRdb year 2017). Some background on the complete study: Of the approximately 15 invasive breast tumors, some twelve were found to be estrogen receptor-positive, progesterone receptor-positive and HER2-negative. The average read coverage per sample was roughly 9.5-fold. About 70% of the 12 ER+/PR+/HER2- tumors were invasive ductal carcinomas, while the other four were invasive lobular carcinomas. A total of 2,651,842 templates, representing 1,097,674 unique clonotypes, were detected across all samples.

As concerns this clone: This clone's antigen is unknown. No quality values exist for individual bases; no much larger clone is one base distant.

Every sample was amplified as two independent genomic DNA replicates, using around 0.46 ug for blood and approximately 1.5 ug for tumor or normal breast. TCRB sequencing of genomic DNA was carried out with the ImmunoSeq Intro kit according to the manufacturer's instructions. The multiplex PCR ran for 25 to 40 cycles using proprietary primers and spike-in control sequences for absolute quantification. An 87-bp fragment spanning the CDR3 and flanking V and J genes was sequenced with single-end 150-bp reads. Seven samples, with two replicates for each sample, were multiplexed per lane of an Illumina MiSeq using version 3.0 chemistry. As for how the authors treated the data: The vendor's proprietary pipeline handled the raw data processing, merging both replicates into a single result for each sample. Productive rearrangements sharing the V-gene family, CDR3 amino acid sequence and J-gene segment were defined as clonotypes. Clonality was computed as 1 minus the normalized Shannon entropy (Pielou evenness) of TCRB abundances. To estimate T cell density, the total number of templates was divided by the number of input cells, which was inferred from the amount of DNA input. Recon with default parameters was used to estimate total repertoire diversity and clonality. A clonotype counted as tumor-enriched if its abundance in tumor exceeded 0.1% and was at least 32-fold higher than its abundance in normal breast. Sourced from immuneACCESS, this table was stored by TCRdb with only in-frame sequences that have V and J called. A share of the clones is absent; for the studies checked, an unresolved V gene accounts for under half, and the remainder has no known explanation. The V and J calls and clone size were taken over from that table, and D and trimming were inferred from the DNA. The sample records nearly 70,000 clones, approximately 80% of which are singletons. Over 3.5% of the sample lies in the top ten.

Results and caveats for the whole study, not just this receptor: Tumors showed approximately 2.4-fold higher T cell density and higher clonality than adjacent normal breast tissue. Because the cohort was small, a breakdown by tumor subtype could not be done. Bulk genomic DNA sequencing of unsorted cells missed chain pairing and functional markers such as CD4, CD8 and FOXP3. Enriched TCRB sequences shared across patients were found to be mostly commonly generated sequences that were unlikely to play an important role in the tumor microenvironment. Repertoires from blood resembled normal breast more closely than tumor, and using blood as a reference for each tissue separated tumor from normal in most of the 16 patients.

The study profiled bulk TCR beta-chain repertoires in matched peripheral blood, tumor and adjacent normal breast tissue taken from fewer than 20 patients with early-stage breast cancer. Before surgery, about 5-11 mL of whole blood was collected in EDTA tubes and processed within 2 hours. Peripheral blood mononuclear cells were isolated by Ficoll-Paque centrifugation in SepMate-50 tubes. PBMCs were cryopreserved in roughly 90% FBS with roughly 10% DMSO in aliquots of about 1.8 to 4.5 million cells and stored in liquid nitrogen. The Qiagen AllPrep DNA/RNA Mini kit was used to extract genomic DNA. Based on the germline V gene, the CDR1 and CDR2 sequences are SNHLY and FYNNEI. Measured from the cysteine to the phenylalanine, the CDR3 is 14 residues long. CDR3 DNA is the only sequence kept; it has 42 bases, read in frame from the first base. Trimming accounts for 10 bases at V and 0 bases at J, while the number of junction bases matched to no gene is 7.

Sequenced input: blood. The sequence was collected from a person aged 35 to 50 with breast cancer. The V and J segments used are TRBV2 and TRBJ2-3; TRBD2 fits 7 bases in the junction. The CDR3 protein: CATERELSTDTQYF. The sequenced DNA: TGTGCCACCGAGCGGGAACTTAGCACAGATACGCAGTATTTT.